Below, 15 T cell receptor beta chains from the same sample are listed, as sequenced in a study of graft-versus-host responses after intestinal transplantation. Their cognate antigens are unknown. Some clones are missing from TCRdb's copy, which holds only in-frame ones; the method was immunoSEQ multiplex PCR. The profile covers 70,000 to 95,000 clones, with 85% to 90% appearing a single time and 0.11% taken by the ten largest. Here the sequenced sample was unstimulated CD4+ T cells sorted from spleen or lymph node cells, taken before intestinal transplant. Every receptor here comes from a human donor who received an intestinal transplant.

This rearrangement joins TRBV4-1 to TRBJ2-3; tentative D call: TRBD1 (6 bases). CDR1 MGHRA and CDR2 YSYEKL come from the germline V gene. V was trimmed by 0 bases and J by 4 bases, leaving 8 bases between them. This CDR3 has 14 amino acids. The CDR3 DNA is TGCGCCAGCAGCCAAGAAGGGGGAGCAGATACGCAGTATTTT. It is translated as CASSQEGGADTQYF.

This chain connects TRBV11-2 to TRBJ2-7, with TRBD1 as a possible D gene (6 bases). Between the trimmed V and J ends, which lost 4 bases and 5 bases, there was a span of 6 bases. This CDR3 has 11 amino acids. CDR1 is SGHAT, CDR2 FQNNGV, per germline. The CDR3: CASSSGDEQYF. The CDR3 DNA follows: TGTGCCAGCAGCTCAGGGGACGAGCAGTACTTC.

V usage is TRBV5-1 and J usage is TRBJ1-1; D remains ambiguous. Trimming took off 3 bases at V and 1 base at J, with 10 bases between the two ends. The CDR3 runs to 14 residues. Germline loops: CDR1 SGHRS, CDR2 YFSETQ. Here the CDR3 DNA reads TGCGCCAGCAGCTCCACTCCCCAGAACACTGAAGCTTTCTTT. The encoded protein is CASSSTPQNTEAFF.

CDR3 sequence (DNA): TGCGCCAGCAGTGATCAGGACAGGGGCCACAATGAGCAGTTCTTC. It codes for CASSDQDRGHNEQFF. The chain combines TRBV10-2 with TRBJ2-1, with 9 bases lining up with TRBD1. The CDR3 extends over 15 amino acids. V trimming: 3 bases; J trimming: 5 bases; junction bases outside the gene matches: 5. Germline V lookup: CDR1 WSHSY, CDR2 SAAADI.

The chain links TRBV10-3 to TRBJ1-2; 8 nucleotides line up with TRBD1. CDR1 ENHRY and CDR2 SYGVKD come from the germline V gene. The CDR3 is made up of 14 amino acids. With V trimmed by 6 bases and J by 2 bases, 5 bases remained unmatched. The DNA of the CDR3 is TGTGCCATCAGAAGCAGGGGGCTGAACTATGGCTACACCTTC. Its protein is CAIRSRGLNYGYTF.

The chain has TRBV5-6 and TRBJ2-1; 8 bases fit TRBD2. The CDR3 runs 15 residues. Germline V gene data show CDR1 as SGHDT and CDR2 as YYEEEE. V trimming: 0 bases; J trimming: 7 bases; junction bases outside the gene matches: 6. The CDR3 DNA follows: TGTGCCAGCAGCTTGGTTTGGCGGGGGGCTAATGAGCAGTTCTTC. It specifies CASSLVWRGANEQFF.

The V gene is TRBV2, the J gene TRBJ1-4; TRBD1 agrees at 8 bases. Per the germline V gene, CDR1 is SNHLY and CDR2 is FYNNEI. This CDR3 is built from 15 residues. J was trimmed by 3 bases and V by 7 bases; bases with no gene match: 7. The CDR3 bases are TGTGCCAGCATCTCACAGGGGGGGGCTAATGAAAAACTGTTTTTT. Encoded protein: CASISQGGANEKLFF.

The chain couples TRBV9 to TRBJ2-2; weak D call: TRBD2 (5 bases). Trimming took 0 bases from V and 6 from J, leaving 9 bases between them. CDR3 size: 14 residues. The germline V gene has CDR1 SGDLS and CDR2 YYNGEE. Here the CDR3 reads CASSVVYGAGELFF. The CDR3 DNA follows: TGTGCCAGCAGCGTAGTGTACGGGGCCGGGGAGCTGTTTTTT.

This chain joins TRBV5-6 and TRBJ2-5, with 8 bases identical to TRBD1. In germline, CDR1 is SGHDT, CDR2 YYEEEE. With V trimmed by 2 bases and J by 4 bases, 10 bases remained unmatched. The CDR3 runs 16 residues. Written as DNA, the CDR3 is TGTGCCAGCAGCTTAGGTGCCCCGACAGGGGTAGAGACCCAGTACTTC. Residues: CASSLGAPTGVETQYF.

The chain joins TRBV2 to TRBJ2-7; D may be TRBD1 (5 bases). Germline V lookup: CDR1 SNHLY, CDR2 FYNNEI. CDR3 length equals 14 residues. Trimming stripped 4 bases from V and 3 bases from J, with 13 bases between. CDR3 coding DNA: TGTGCCAGCAGTGTGGGGCTAGACAACTACGAGCAGTACTTC. As protein: CASSVGLDNYEQYF.

As for this clone: Since the CDR3 does not end with the conserved phenylalanine or tryptophan, this likely comes from a read error. This chain links TRBV2 with TRBJ2-7; D might be TRBD1 (6 bases). Germline V gives CDR1 SNHLY, CDR2 FYNNEI. The CDR3 runs to 14 residues. V lost 6 bases and J lost 0, with 12 bases in between. CDR3 DNA: TGTGCCAGCAGAGACCAGGGGTCCTCCTACGAGCAGTACCTC. Protein product: CASRDQGSSYEQYL.

This clone was found once. CDR3 protein: CAISDSGSLGYEQYF. As DNA, the CDR3 is TGTGCCATCAGTGACAGTGGGAGTTTAGGGTACGAGCAGTACTTC. V is TRBV10-3 and J is TRBJ2-7; D is perhaps TRBD2 (5 bases). The V gene's germline CDR1 is ENHRY and CDR2 SYGVKD. The CDR3 covers 15 residues. V was pared by 3 bases and J by 4 bases, with 16 bases between.

The chain links TRBV5-1 to TRBJ1-1, with D maybe TRBD1 (5 bases). The CDR3 totals 15 residues. Germline lookup yields CDR1 SGHRS and CDR2 YFSETQ. The V end was cut by 5 bases, the J end by 3 bases, with 17 bases between. The CDR3, as DNA: TGCGCCAGCAGAAACACCGGCTTAGGGGACACTGAAGCTTTCTTT. Protein product: CASRNTGLGDTEAFF.

CDR3 coding DNA: TGCGCCAGCAACTGGGGCGGGGGGGCCTTCAATCCCACCGGGGAGCTGTTTTTT. Encoded protein: CASNWGGGAFNPTGELFF. V usage is TRBV5-1 and J usage is TRBJ2-2, with 9 bases matching TRBD2. J gave up 4 bases and V 6 bases, and 16 bases lay outside the gene matches. CDR3 length: 18 residues. Germline-derived CDR1 and CDR2 are SGHRS and YFSETQ.

This chain connects TRBV4-1 to TRBJ1-2, with a possible D match to TRBD1 (6 bases). V was pared by 1 base and J by 4 bases, with 10 bases between. In germline, CDR1 is MGHRA, CDR2 YSYEKL. The CDR3 has 14 amino acids. CDR3 nucleotides: TGCGCCAGCAGCCAAGTCGGACAGTCCTATGGCTACACCTTC. Translated, it gives CASSQVGQSYGYTF.